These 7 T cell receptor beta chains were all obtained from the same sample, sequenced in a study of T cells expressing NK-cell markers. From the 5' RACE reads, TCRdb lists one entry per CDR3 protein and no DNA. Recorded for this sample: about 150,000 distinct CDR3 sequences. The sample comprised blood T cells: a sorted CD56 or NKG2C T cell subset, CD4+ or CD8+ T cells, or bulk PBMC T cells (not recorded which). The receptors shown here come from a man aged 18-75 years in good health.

The CDR3 loop reads CASGDGFSYEQYF. The rearrangement joins TRBV7-6 to TRBJ2-7. The CDR3 has 13 amino acids. Per germline, CDR1 SGHVS and CDR2 FNYEAQ. The complete variable domain, with remaining parts taken from reference TRBV7-6 and TRBJ2-7, reads GAGVSQSPRYKVTKRGQDVALRCDPISGHVSLYWYRQALGQGPEFLTYFNYEAQQDKSGLPNDRFSAERPEGSISTLTIQRTEQRDSAMYRCASGDGFSYEQYFGPGTRLTVT.

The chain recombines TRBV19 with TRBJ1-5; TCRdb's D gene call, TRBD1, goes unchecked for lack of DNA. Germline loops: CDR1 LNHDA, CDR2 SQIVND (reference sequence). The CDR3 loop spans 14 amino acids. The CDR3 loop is CASSGRNSNQPQHF.

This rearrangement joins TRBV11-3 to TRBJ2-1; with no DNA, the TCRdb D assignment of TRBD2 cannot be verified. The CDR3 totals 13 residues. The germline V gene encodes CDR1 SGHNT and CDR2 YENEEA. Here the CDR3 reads CASSSRTSNEQFF.

The CDR3 loop is CASSLDQDRVNTGELFF. This chain connects TRBV11-2 to TRBJ2-2; the D call of TRBD1 rests on TCRdb alone, since no DNA is present to check it. This CDR3 is built from 17 residues. CDR1 and CDR2 (germline): SGHAT, FQNNGV.

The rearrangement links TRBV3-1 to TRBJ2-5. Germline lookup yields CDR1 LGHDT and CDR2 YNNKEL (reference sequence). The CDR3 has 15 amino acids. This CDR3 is CASSQYRLTEETQYF.

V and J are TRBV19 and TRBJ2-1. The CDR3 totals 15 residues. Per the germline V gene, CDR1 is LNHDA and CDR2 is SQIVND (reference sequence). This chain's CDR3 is CASSIIADSYNEQFF.

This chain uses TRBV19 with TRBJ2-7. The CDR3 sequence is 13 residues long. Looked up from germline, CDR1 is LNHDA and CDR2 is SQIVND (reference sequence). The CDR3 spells CATQDRTSYEQYF.